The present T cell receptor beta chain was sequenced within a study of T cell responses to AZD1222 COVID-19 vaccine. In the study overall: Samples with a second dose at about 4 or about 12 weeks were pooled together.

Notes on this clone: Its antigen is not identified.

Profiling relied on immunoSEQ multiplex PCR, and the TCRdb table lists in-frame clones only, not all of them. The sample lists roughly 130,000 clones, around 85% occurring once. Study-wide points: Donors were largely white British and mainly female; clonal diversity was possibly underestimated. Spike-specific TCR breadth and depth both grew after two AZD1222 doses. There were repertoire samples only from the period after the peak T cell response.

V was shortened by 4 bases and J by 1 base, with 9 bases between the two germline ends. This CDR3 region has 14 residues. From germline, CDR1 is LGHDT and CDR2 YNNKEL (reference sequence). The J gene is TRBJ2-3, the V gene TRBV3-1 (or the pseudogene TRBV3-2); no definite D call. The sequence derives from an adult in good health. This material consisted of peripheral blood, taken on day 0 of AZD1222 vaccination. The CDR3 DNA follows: TGTGCCAGCAGCCTAGTCTCTGGCACAGATACGCAGTATTTT. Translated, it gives CASSLVSGTDTQYF.